The 22 T cell receptor beta chains given below trace back to one sample, sequenced in a study of shared clonotypes between healthy human individuals. TCRdb's copy holds only in-frame clones and misses some; the assay was immunoSEQ multiplex PCR. The sample lists millions of clones; about 95% were seen once. The source material was naive CD4+ T cells sorted from blood. Subset reported: CD45RA+ positively selected. The source is a man aged 18 to 30 in good health.

The chain employs TRBV18 and TRBJ2-2; D possibly corresponds to TRBD2 (6 bases). The CDR3 runs 15 residues. Germline V gene lookup returns CDR1 KGHSH and CDR2 LQKENI. V was cut by 1 base and J by 3 bases, with 9 bases left in between. The CDR3 coding sequence is TGTGCCAGCTCACCACAACGCGGGGACACCGGGGAGCTGTTTTTT. It encodes CASSPQRGDTGELFF.

The chain uses TRBV7-9 and TRBJ2-5, with D uncertain. Trimming removed 1 base from V and 1 base from J, with 10 bases in between. This CDR3 comprises 15 residues. Germline values: CDR1 SEHNR, CDR2 FQNEAQ (reference sequence). For the CDR3, the DNA is TGTGCCAGCAGCTTAGGACCGACGGGCCAAGAGACCCAGTACTTC. Protein sequence: CASSLGPTGQETQYF. The whole variable domain, filled in from reference TRBV7-9 and TRBJ2-5, reads DTGVSQNPRHKITKRGQNVTFRCDPISEHNRLYWYRQTLGQGPEFLTYFQNEAQLEKSRLLSDRFSAERPKGSFSTLEIQRTEQGDSAMYLCASSLGPTGQETQYFGPGTRLLVL.

V usage is TRBV5-6 and J usage is TRBJ2-4, with TRBD2 identical over 9 bases. V gave up 4 bases and J gave up 10 bases; unmatched junction bases: 6. The germline V gene encodes CDR1 SGHDT and CDR2 YYEEEE. The CDR3 extends over 13 amino acids. The CDR3 protein is CASSLLAGVIQYF. CDR3 coding DNA: TGTGCCAGCAGCCTTTTAGCGGGAGTTATTCAGTACTTC. Complete variable domain (other parts from reference TRBV5-6 and TRBJ2-4): DAGVTQSPTHLIKTRGQQVTLRCSPKSGHDTVSWYQQALGQGPQFIFQYYEEEERQRGNFPDRFSGHQFPNYSSELNVNALLLGDSALYLCASSLLAGVIQYFGAGTRLSVL.

The V and J genes are TRBV19 and TRBJ2-7, with a possible D match to TRBD2 (5 bases). Germline CDR1 LNHDA, CDR2 SQIVND (reference sequence). The CDR3 has 15 residues. Between the trimmed V and J ends, which lost 6 bases and 0 bases, there was a span of 15 bases. The DNA for the CDR3 is TGTGCCAGTAGCACCCGTCGGGATTACTCCTACGAGCAGTACTTC. It codes for CASSTRRDYSYEQYF. The full variable domain, in which reference TRBV19 and TRBJ2-7 provide the parts outside the CDR3, is DGGITQSPKYLFRKEGQNVTLSCEQNLNHDAMYWYRQDPGQGLRLIYYSQIVNDFQKGDIAEGYSVSREKKESFPLTVTSAQKNPTAFYLCASSTRRDYSYEQYFGPGTRLTVT.

The V call is TRBV18, the J call TRBJ1-2; the match to TRBD1 covers 9 bases. V lost 5 bases to trimming and J lost 2 bases; unmatched junction nucleotides: 9. The CDR3 covers 16 residues. The V gene's germline CDR1 is KGHSH and CDR2 LQKENI. CDR3 loop: CASSSDRTGDNYGYTF. The CDR3 bases are TGTGCCAGCTCATCCGACCGGACAGGGGACAACTATGGCTACACCTTC.

The CDR3 loop is CASSRRRDYNEQFF. CDR3 coding DNA: TGTGCCAGCAGTCGCCGCCGGGACTACAATGAGCAGTTCTTC. The chain recombines TRBV6-5 with TRBJ2-1, with D possibly being TRBD2 (5 bases). Germline CDR1 MNHEY, CDR2 SVGAGI. V lost 5 bases and J 3 bases, leaving 11 bases between the germline ends. The CDR3 length is 14 residues.

The gene calls are TRBV27 and TRBJ1-5; 8 bases agree with TRBD1. Trimming at V came to 7 bases and at J to 0 bases, leaving 5 bases not matched to a gene. The CDR3 runs 15 residues. Germline values: CDR1 MNHEY, CDR2 SMNVEV (reference sequence). The CDR3 loop is CASKQGDFSNQPQHF. CDR3 sequence (DNA): TGTGCCAGCAAACAGGGGGACTTTAGCAATCAGCCCCAGCATTTT.

This chain connects TRBV21-1 to TRBJ1-6; the table's D call, TRBD1, has no DNA check behind it. TRBV21-1 constitutes a pseudogene. The CDR3 is 15 amino acids. As DNA, the CDR3 is TGTGCCAGCAGCCCGGCGGACAGGGAGGATTCACCCCTCCACTTT. It yields the protein CASSPADREDSPLHF.

The V and J genes are TRBV9 and TRBJ2-3; D may be TRBD1 or TRBD2 (5 bases each). Trimming shortened V by 2 bases and J by 6 bases, and 10 bases separated the two germline ends. Per the germline V gene, CDR1 is SGDLS and CDR2 is YYNGEE. The CDR3 sequence is 13 residues long. CDR3 residues: CASSVGPLDTQYF. The CDR3 DNA reads as TGTGCCAGCAGCGTGGGACCTTTGGATACGCAGTATTTT.

The V call is TRBV7-2, the J call TRBJ2-7; 9 nucleotides match TRBD2. The CDR3 sequence is 13 residues long. Germline V gene sequence: CDR1 SGHTA, CDR2 FQGNSA. The junction had 9 bases not matched to a gene; V was cut back by 10 bases and J by 5 bases. The CDR3 here is CAIRIAGVDEQYF. Written as DNA, the CDR3 is TGTGCCATTCGGATAGCGGGAGTGGACGAGCAGTACTTC.

This sequence joins TRBV5-1 and TRBJ2-3, with a weak D call TRBD2 (5 bases). The germline V gene has CDR1 SGHRS and CDR2 YFSETQ. Trimming removed 1 base at V and 4 bases at J, with 10 bases between. The CDR3 is made up of 14 amino acids. CDR3 coding DNA: TGCGCCAGCAGCTTGTACCTAGCAGCAGATACGCAGTATTTT. It is translated as CASSLYLAADTQYF. Together with reference TRBV5-1 and TRBJ2-3, the CDR3 gives the full variable domain: KAGVTQTPRYLIKTRGQQVTLSCSPISGHRSVSWYQQTPGQGLQFLFEYFSETQRNKGNFPGRFSGRQFSNSRSEMNVSTLELGDSALYLCASSLYLAADTQYFGPGTRLTVL.

The rearrangement links TRBV7-2 to TRBJ1-2, with 9 nucleotides matching TRBD1. The CDR3 loop spans 15 amino acids. After removal of 5 bases from V and 4 bases from J, the junction contained 8 bases not matched to a gene. Germline V gives CDR1 SGHTA, CDR2 FQGNSA. The CDR3 region is CASSLGGTGIYGYTF. In nucleotides, the CDR3 is TGTGCCAGCAGCCTGGGAGGGACAGGGATCTATGGCTACACCTTC.

The chain recombines TRBV2 with TRBJ2-7, with a possible D match to TRBD1 (6 bases). CDR1 is SNHLY, CDR2 FYNNEI, per germline. V lost 0 bases and J 1 base, leaving 10 bases between the germline ends. The CDR3 has 15 amino acids. The CDR3 spells CASSEAVDRSYEQYF. The CDR3 DNA reads TGTGCCAGCAGTGAAGCGGTGGACAGATCCTACGAGCAGTACTTC.

The chain uses TRBV25-1 and TRBJ2-3; D is ambiguous. V lost 6 bases and J lost 2, with 15 bases in between. This CDR3 is built from 15 residues. The germline V gene has CDR1 MGHDK and CDR2 SYGVNS. In DNA form, the CDR3 reads TGTGCCAGCAGGGCCGATTCATGGGCCACAGATACGCAGTATTTT. It yields the protein CASRADSWATDTQYF.

This clone was seen a handful of times. The rearrangement uses TRBV7-2 and TRBJ2-3, with D possibly TRBD2 on 6 matching bases. The CDR3 loop spans 17 amino acids. The V end was cut by 1 base, the J end by 1 base, with 15 bases between. From germline, CDR1 is SGHTA and CDR2 FQGNSA. The CDR3 region has the DNA TGTGCCAGCAGCTTAGATGCCGGGGGAAAAGGCACAGATACGCAGTATTTT. Amino acid sequence: CASSLDAGGKGTDTQYF.

The V and J genes are TRBV4-1 and TRBJ1-4; 7 nucleotides line up with TRBD1. The V and J ends lost 4 bases and 7 bases, in that order; junction bases with no gene match: 3. The CDR3 covers 13 residues. The germline gives CDR1 MGHRA, CDR2 YSYEKL. This chain's CDR3 is CASSPQGVEKLFF. The CDR3, as DNA: TGCGCCAGCAGCCCCCAGGGGGTTGAAAAACTGTTTTTT.

V usage is TRBV2 and J usage is TRBJ1-2, with 8 bases aligning to TRBD1. CDR1 is SNHLY, CDR2 FYNNEI, per germline. V shed 5 bases and J 8 bases; nucleotides not matched to a gene: 7. The CDR3 runs to 13 residues. Written as DNA, the CDR3 is TGTGCCAGCAGTTCGACAGGGGACGGCGGCTACACCTTC. Translating gives CASSSTGDGGYTF.

The chain couples TRBV7-9 to TRBJ2-5; the D call may be TRBD1 or TRBD2 (5 bases each). CDR1 and CDR2 from the germline V gene are SEHNR and FQNEAQ (reference sequence). V lost 7 bases, J lost 1 base, and 16 bases lay in between. The CDR3 loop spans 15 amino acids. The CDR3 nucleotides are TGTGCCAGCACTTGGGGGAGTGTGGTCCAAGAGACCCAGTACTTC. Translating it yields CASTWGSVVQETQYF. Complete variable domain (other parts from reference TRBV7-9 and TRBJ2-5): DTGVSQNPRHKITKRGQNVTFRCDPISEHNRLYWYRQTLGQGPEFLTYFQNEAQLEKSRLLSDRFSAERPKGSFSTLEIQRTEQGDSAMYLCASTWGSVVQETQYFGPGTRLLVL.

The chain uses TRBV18 and TRBJ1-2, with 7 bases that match TRBD1. Germline trimming cut 3 bases from V and 2 bases from J; bases unmatched to any gene: 18. The CDR3 runs 19 residues. CDR1 is KGHSH and CDR2 is LQKENI in the germline V gene. The CDR3 DNA reads TGTGCCAGCTCACCTCTTTTCAGCCAGGGGGGACACACAAACTATGGCTACACCTTC. The encoded protein is CASSPLFSQGGHTNYGYTF.

The rearrangement joins TRBV19 to TRBJ1-1, with D uncertain. V lost 4 bases and J 5 bases, leaving 17 bases between the germline ends. The CDR3 has 15 amino acids. Per germline, CDR1 LNHDA and CDR2 SQIVND (reference sequence). CDR3 in DNA: TGTGCCAGTAGTACCCCCCGAGGGATGGGAACTGAAGCTTTCTTT. Translating gives CASSTPRGMGTEAFF.

V is TRBV9 and J is TRBJ2-3, with 11 bases aligning to TRBD2. Germline assignment: CDR1 SGDLS and CDR2 YYNGEE. This CDR3 has 16 residues. V lost 3 bases to trimming and J lost 1 base; unmatched junction nucleotides: 4. CDR3 residues: CASSATGLAGTDTQYF. The CDR3 DNA follows: TGTGCCAGCAGCGCCACGGGACTAGCGGGCACAGATACGCAGTATTTT.

This sequence joins TRBV11-2 and TRBJ2-1, with D uncertain. The CDR3 has 11 residues. Deletions cut 5 bases from V and 4 bases from J, with 3 bases between. Germline V CDR1 and CDR2: SGHAT, FQNNGV. The CDR3 reads CASSIYNEQFF. CDR3 bases: TGTGCCAGCAGCATTTACAATGAGCAGTTCTTC.